The next 25 T cell receptor beta chains were all read from a single sample in a study of patients and donors after allogeneic stem cell transplantation. TCRdb used MiXCR to reprocess the RT-PCR reads, holding one entry per CDR3 protein. This sample has under 200,000 distinct CDR3 sequences, with 30% found just once. Material: blood, either unsorted or a sorted T cell fraction (not recorded which). The receptors shown here come from a human donor who was either an allogeneic HSCT recipient or a stem cell or donor lymphocyte infusion donor (not recorded which). It is not recorded whose cells these are; they may come from a transplant donor.

The rearrangement links TRBV7-9 to TRBJ1-4; 10 nucleotides match TRBD1. V lost 3 bases, J lost 0 bases, and 4 bases stayed unmatched. This CDR3 comprises 17 residues. The V gene's germline CDR1 is SEHNR and CDR2 FQNEAQ (reference sequence). For the CDR3, the DNA is TGTGCCAGCAGCTTGGGGGACAGGGGAGCAACTAATGAAAAACTGTTTTTT. Its translation is CASSLGDRGATNEKLFF.

This clonotype was recorded once. V gene TRBV7-6 combines with J gene TRBJ2-1; D may correspond to TRBD1 or TRBD2 (6 bases each). Germline-derived CDR1 and CDR2 are SGHVS and FNYEAQ. CDR3 length: 15 amino acids. V gave up 0 bases and J gave up 5 bases, with 11 bases separating them. The CDR3 region is CASSLARGGHNEQFF. The DNA of the CDR3 is TGTGCCAGCAGCTTAGCGCGAGGGGGGCACAATGAGCAGTTCTTC.

This clonotype was seen only a few times. The chain combines TRBV3-1 with TRBJ2-3; a weak D match, TRBD1 (6 bases). Trimming cost V 0 bases and J 3 bases, with 13 bases left between them. The V gene's germline CDR1 is LGHDT and CDR2 YNNKEL (reference sequence). CDR3 size: 16 residues. CDR3: CASSQDGQGFTDTQYF. CDR3 nucleotide sequence: TGTGCCAGCAGCCAAGATGGCCAGGGGTTTACAGATACGCAGTATTTT.

This sequence joins TRBV11-2 and TRBJ2-1, with D maybe TRBD2 (5 bases). V gave up 3 bases and J gave up 9 bases, with 12 bases separating them. In germline, CDR1 is SGHAT, CDR2 FQNNGV. The CDR3 is 13 residues long. DNA for the CDR3: TGTGCCAGCAGCTTCAGCGGCCCAAGTGAGCAGTTCTTC. Protein sequence: CASSFSGPSEQFF.

This clonotype was found a few times. CDR3 nucleotide sequence: TGTGCCAGCAGTCTAGAGCAGGGAAGCGCCCAGTACTTC. Translation gives CASSLEQGSAQYF. The genes are TRBV12-3 or TRBV12-4 and TRBJ2-5; possibly TRBD1 for D (5 bases). This CDR3 is 13 amino acids long. V lost 5 bases to trimming and J lost 9 bases, with 16 bases between them.

The genes are TRBV20-1 and TRBJ2-1; 7 nucleotides agree with TRBD2. Per the germline V gene, CDR1 is DFQATT and CDR2 is SNEGSKA (reference sequence). The CDR3 covers 14 residues. Trimming took 3 bases from V and 10 from J; bases not matched to a gene: 12. The CDR3: CSARAGGRAEEQFF. CDR3 nucleotide sequence: TGCAGTGCTAGGGCTGGAGGGAGGGCCGAGGAGCAGTTCTTC.

The J gene is TRBJ1-5, the V gene TRBV20-1; D not certain. V dropped 3 bases and J dropped 2 bases, with 14 bases sitting between them. This CDR3 is 15 amino acids long. Per germline, CDR1 DFQATT and CDR2 SNEGSKA (reference sequence). This CDR3 is CSARGDTRRNQPQHF. CDR3 nucleotide sequence: TGCAGTGCTAGGGGTGACACCCGGCGCAATCAGCCCCAGCATTTT.

V is TRBV7-2 and J is TRBJ2-5; no clear D. The CDR3 length is 13 residues. Germline assignment: CDR1 SGHTA and CDR2 FQGNSA. Trimming removed 2 bases at V and 3 bases at J, with 7 bases between. CDR3 in DNA: TGTGCCAGCAGCTTAAGGCTAGAAGAGACCCAGTACTTC. Its translation: CASSLRLEETQYF. The entire variable domain, with the rest obtained from reference TRBV7-2 and TRBJ2-5, is as follows: GAGVSQSPSNKVTEKGKDVELRCDPISGHTALYWYRQSLGQGLEFLIYFQGNSAPDKSGLPSDRFSAERTGGSVSTLTIQRTQQEDSAVYLCASSLRLEETQYFGPGTRLLVL.

This clonotype was seen a handful of times. V gene TRBV6-2 or TRBV6-3 combines with J gene TRBJ1-1; 7 positions match TRBD1. Germline V lookup: CDR1 MNHEY, CDR2 SVGEGT. CDR3 length: 14 amino acids. Unmatched junction bases numbered 9, after V lost 10 bases and J lost 1 base. CDR3 sequence (DNA): TGTGCCACCTCAGGGGGGGCCGGGAACACTGAAGCTTTCTTT. It encodes CATSGGAGNTEAFF.

Only a few counts were recorded for this clonotype. V gene TRBV3-1 combines with J gene TRBJ2-4; TRBD2 matches at 8 bases. The CDR3 spans 16 residues. After removal of 4 bases from V and 2 bases from J, the junction contained 7 bases not matched to a gene. In germline, CDR1 is LGHDT, CDR2 YNNKEL (reference sequence). The CDR3 is CASSLGGGVSKNIQYF. The CDR3 DNA follows: TGTGCCAGCAGCCTCGGGGGGGGAGTTTCCAAAAACATTCAGTACTTC.

This clonotype was observed a handful of times. This chain's CDR3 is CASSSGLAGAGSYNEQFF. The CDR3 nucleotides read TGCGCCAGCAGCTCGGGACTAGCGGGAGCTGGTTCCTACAATGAGCAGTTCTTC. This chain uses TRBV5-1 with TRBJ2-1, with TRBD2 identical over 14 bases. There are 18 residues in the CDR3. The germline V gene has CDR1 SGHRS and CDR2 YFSETQ. V lost 3 bases to trimming and J lost 1 base; unmatched junction nucleotides: 6.

Note on this clonotype: Being one base from a much bigger clone, this may be a read error. In DNA form, the CDR3 reads TGCGCCAGCAGCTTGGGCATTAACTATGGCTACATCTTC. It is translated as CASSLGINYGYIF. The chain uses TRBV5-1 and TRBJ1-2; D not resolved. This CDR3 is built from 13 residues. Germline-derived CDR1 and CDR2 are SGHRS and YFSETQ.

This clonotype was detected only a few times. The V gene is TRBV15, the J gene TRBJ2-1; weak D call: TRBD1 (6 bases). This CDR3 spans 14 amino acids. CDR1 and CDR2 (germline): LNHNV, YYDKDF (reference sequence). V shed 4 bases and J shed 7 bases, with 14 bases lying between them. CDR3 protein: CATSKMTGRNEQFF. CDR3 DNA: TGTGCCACCAGCAAAATGACAGGCCGGAATGAGCAGTTCTTC.

The table lists this clonotype with a few counts. The V gene is TRBV6-5, the J gene TRBJ1-6, with no clear D. In germline, CDR1 is MNHEY, CDR2 SVGAGI. This CDR3 is built from 12 residues. For the CDR3, the DNA is TGTGCGGCGGGCAGGAAAAATTCACCCCTCCACTTT. Its translation is CAAGRKNSPLHF.

This rearrangement joins TRBV10-3 to TRBJ2-7; a possible D gene is TRBD2 (6 bases). V was shortened by 4 bases and J by 7 bases, with 20 bases between the two germline ends. The CDR3 covers 15 residues. In germline, CDR1 is ENHRY, CDR2 SYGVKD. CDR3 in amino acids: CAISVPGSGGREQYF. The CDR3 nucleotides are TGTGCCATCAGTGTCCCCGGTAGCGGAGGCAGGGAGCAGTACTTC.

This clonotype was seen a handful of times. This sequence joins TRBV4-3 and TRBJ2-3; no clear D. Germline loops: CDR1 LGHNA, CDR2 YSLEER. The CDR3 length is 16 residues. V lost 2 bases, J lost 5 bases, and 17 bases lay in between. CDR3 loop: CASSQNTNSLKDTQYF. CDR3 DNA: TGCGCCAGCAGCCAAAATACTAACAGCCTCAAAGATACGCAGTATTTT.

The J gene is TRBJ2-7, the V gene TRBV3-1; maybe TRBD1 (6 bases). CDR1 and CDR2 from the germline V gene are LGHDT and YNNKEL (reference sequence). The V end was cut by 1 base, the J end by 5 bases, with 21 bases between. The CDR3 length is 17 residues. The CDR3 here is CASSQVHPQGLGDEQYF. Written as DNA, the CDR3 is TGTGCCAGCAGCCAAGTTCACCCACAGGGCTTAGGCGACGAGCAGTACTTC.

CDR3 DNA sequence: TGCAGTGCTAATGGACAGTCTGGAAACACCATATATTTT. It is translated as CSANGQSGNTIYF. The chain uses TRBV20-1 and TRBJ1-3, with D maybe TRBD1 (6 bases). The germline V gene encodes CDR1 DFQATT and CDR2 SNEGSKA (reference sequence). CDR3 length: 13 residues. V dropped 4 bases and J dropped 1 base, with 8 bases sitting between them.

This clonotype was counted only a few times. The chain recombines TRBV7-9 with TRBJ1-5, with 11 bases matching TRBD1. The CDR3 length is 15 residues. Per germline, CDR1 SEHNR and CDR2 FQNEAQ (reference sequence). The J segment lost 4 bases and the V segment lost 5 bases, leaving 4 bases of the junction unmatched. CDR3 in amino acids: CASSPGQGVNQPQHF. In nucleotides, the CDR3 is TGTGCCAGCAGCCCGGGACAGGGGGTAAATCAGCCCCAGCATTTT.

This clonotype was seen a handful of times. V gene TRBV10-3 combines with J gene TRBJ2-7; possibly TRBD1 or TRBD2 for D (5 bases each). This CDR3 has 17 amino acids. The germline V gene encodes CDR1 ENHRY and CDR2 SYGVKD. V was trimmed by 4 bases and J by 0 bases, leaving 19 bases between them. The CDR3 spells CAISVIMGVPSSYEQYF. The CDR3 DNA reads TGTGCCATCAGTGTTATTATGGGGGTCCCCAGCTCCTACGAGCAGTACTTC.

V usage is TRBV15 and J usage is TRBJ1-2; 11 positions agree with TRBD1. The junction had 4 bases not matched to a gene; V was cut back by 3 bases and J by 4 bases. The CDR3 covers 15 residues. Germline values: CDR1 LNHNV, CDR2 YYDKDF (reference sequence). As DNA, the CDR3 is TGTGCCACCAGCAGTTGGACAGGGGGCAGCTATGGCTACACCTTC. It encodes CATSSWTGGSYGYTF.

V is TRBV6-5 and J is TRBJ2-7; the D is unclear. The germline V and J ends were trimmed by 11 bases and 6 bases, with 29 bases remaining between them. CDR3 length: 16 amino acids. The germline V gene encodes CDR1 MNHEY and CDR2 SVGAGI. The chain's CDR3 is CARCTQKCWDSREQYF. DNA of the CDR3: TGTGCCCGCTGTACCCAGAAGTGTTGGGATAGCCGCGAGCAGTACTTC.

This chain uses TRBV20-1 with TRBJ2-7; unclear D gene. The CDR3 length is 11 residues. The germline V gene has CDR1 DFQATT and CDR2 SNEGSKA (reference sequence). The V and J ends lost 5 bases and 6 bases respectively, with 11 bases between them. In DNA, the CDR3 is TGCAGTGCTCGAGCGATGACCGAGCAGTACTTC. Translation: CSARAMTEQYF.

The V call is TRBV6-5, the J call TRBJ2-1, with D unresolved. CDR1 and CDR2 (germline): MNHEY, SVGAGI. V shed 2 bases and J shed 4 bases, with 15 bases lying between them. This CDR3 region has 16 residues. The DNA of the CDR3 is TGTGCCAGCAGTTACGGGGTCGTTGGGATATACAATGAGCAGTTCTTC. It is translated as CASSYGVVGIYNEQFF.

The table lists this clonotype with a few counts. The chain joins TRBV9 to TRBJ1-1, with 8 bases matching TRBD1. Trimming removed 4 bases from V and 4 bases from J; junction bases left unmatched: 9. Germline lookup yields CDR1 SGDLS and CDR2 YYNGEE. This CDR3 spans 15 amino acids. CDR3 nucleotide sequence: TGTGCCAGCAGCTCCTACTCGACAGGGGTCACTGAAGCTTTCTTT. It translates to CASSSYSTGVTEAFF.